This T cell receptor beta chain came from a study of identifying expanded T cells in peripheral blood. Worth noting for this clone: Its target is not known.

CDR3 size: 12 residues. Germline CDR1 reads SNHLY; CDR2 reads FYNNEI. V gave up 1 base and J gave up 4 bases, with 2 bases separating them. Broader study findings: About 1.2 clones differed between technical replicates, versus approximately 16 and 20 over time. Clone count variance between approximately two-week samples rose with total template count.

Sequencing used immunoSEQ multiplex PCR; TCRdb keeps in-frame clones, though not all of them. The sample comprises tens of thousands of clones, roughly 86% of which are singletons, and about 6% rests with the top ten. No infections or other immune events were documented during collection. The sample consisted of blood. The chain employs TRBV2 and TRBJ1-3, with D hard to call. This clonotype originated in a person between 18 and 69 years old in good health. CDR3 nucleotide sequence: TGTGCCAGCAGTGAAGGCGGAAACACCATATATTTT. Its protein product is CASSEGGNTIYF.